This T cell receptor (beta chain) emerged from a study of cytomegalovirus exposure and HLA in healthy donors (dated by TCRdb to about 2017). The study in broad terms: In an earlier analysis of 450 to 750 of the donors, less than 350 Gb of sequence data and 90 million to 130 million unique TCR beta sequences from about 190 million T cells were reported. A separate validation cohort of over a hundred different subjects was used in addition to the approximately 700-subject first cohort. To decide whether each TCR beta V gene segment behaved as functional or pseudogenic, an earlier analysis of approximately 620 of the donors relied on high-throughput TCR beta sequencing. Around 300 gigabases of sequencing data and approximately 80 million unique TCR sequences were included in an early release covering several hundred HLA-typed donors. Rather than drawing on any new phenotypic data, the later analysis identified candidate immune exposures from TCR beta sequences and the way those sequences occurred across donors. A later analysis re-examined previously published TCR beta repertoires from just over 650 donors and added high-resolution HLA genotyping to investigate patterns of TCR occurrence. To predict cytomegalovirus infection status, the study brought together high-throughput TCR immunosequencing, statistical association of individual TCRs with disease status, and machine learning. A later genetic analysis used genome-wide SNP genotypes for about 65% of the roughly 670 donors, treating that subset as a discovery cohort. Every discovery cohort repertoire had been produced on one sequencing platform. Among about 400 genotyped donors of the cohort, an average of around 250,000 unique TCR beta nucleotide sequences was sequenced per donor, of which about 20% were non-productive. The study was designed to test whether signatures of past pathogen exposure could be identified by cataloging public T cell receptors. Four to six DR-DQ haplotypes were handled as single units for association and clustering, since linkage in the cohort was strong. Donor age, sex, ethnicity and CMV serostatus were compiled alongside the repertoire data. Using immunosequencing, the study profiled T cell repertoires from around 680 subjects and related those repertoires to cytomegalovirus serostatus. The genetic ancestry cluster associated with self-reported Caucasian donors included roughly 84% of the 398 genotyped donors. The number of typed donors differed by locus: about 620-640 for A, B, C, DRB1 and DQB1; 522 for DQA1; 606 for DPA1; and around 470 for DPB1. Class I and class II HLA loci were covered by the typing at four-digit resolution. What the research found in general, with its limitations: In an earlier analysis of over 550 of the donors, most TCR beta V segments were observed in productive rearrangements about 87% or about 30% of the time, broadly matching IMGT annotations. The study listed 150 to 200 TCR beta chains as associated with cytomegalovirus. The authors suggested that the approach could potentially be extended to other disease states and immunological phenotypes. Because some donors lacked HLA typing at each locus, the association tests relied only on the typed subset. Sequencing depth was assumed to be roughly uniform across donors in the presence/absence analyses, though that assumption may not hold. Specific HLA alleles were associated with around 18,000 TCR beta sequences at a false discovery rate of 0.05 in a later analysis. A later genetic analysis associated a missense DCLRE1C variant with V-gene and J-gene trimming of TCR beta chains, and an independent cohort replicated the association. Assigning TCR associations to individual alleles was difficult when HLA alleles, especially DR and DQ, strongly co-occurred. A few of the identified cytomegalovirus-associated TCR beta chains were confirmed in vitro to be specific for cytomegalovirus antigens. The sequencing pipeline was judged likely to have produced a cluster of highly shared sequence variants as a technical artifact. The classifier was reported to diagnose cytomegalovirus status with high specificity and sensitivity in both the original cohort and the validation cohort. Only TCR beta chains were sequenced in this cohort, and the absence of alpha or paired-chain data limited detectable features. In a later analysis, most CMV-associated TCR beta chains were found to appear HLA-restricted, with HLA associations seemingly driven largely by CMV exposure. According to a later analysis, TCR association rates differed among HLA loci, with DRB1 alleles showing the most associated TCRs and HLA-C alleles showing the fewest. Most TCR sequences were observed very rarely across donors, whereas some public TCRs were present in many individuals. Linkage disequilibrium might explain the correlated functional status among segregating V segments, but an unknown experimental factor could not be ruled out. For the cohort, immune exposure information was limited to CMV serostatus. In a later analysis, HLA-associated TCR beta chains were found to be more clonally expanded and to have lower generation probabilities than equally common non-associated chains. According to a later genetic analysis, donors in an Asian-associated ancestry cluster had fewer N-insertions in productive TCRs than the approximately 630-donor mean. A further reported finding was that TCR beta sequences accurately predicted the HLA-A and HLA-B alleles for most subjects in the first cohort. Some IMGT-functional V segments, including TRBV6-2 and TRBV6-3, could not be distinguished by the 87-base-pair reads and were therefore excluded. Seventeen rarely observed V segments, including chromosome 9 orphons, were excluded from the earlier analysis of approximately 600 of the donors because counts were too low. A later analysis reported that several top co-occurrence clusters appeared linked to parvovirus B19, influenza, CMV and Epstein-Barr virus.

In total, around 600 healthy bone marrow donors made up the cohort. At the time of sampling, every cohort member was nominally healthy, though immune exposures that went unrecorded were likely present. The donor was CMV seronegative and was included in the group of several hundred seronegative cohort members. Every donor gave a peripheral blood sample, and the peripheral blood mononuclear cells from that sample were used for TCR beta sequencing. The Qiagen DNeasy Blood Extraction Kit was used to extract genomic DNA from the blood cell samples. The library was produced with the immunoSEQ multiplex PCR assay. The multiplex PCR relied on a mix of 60 forward primers for TCR Vbeta segments and 13 reverse primers for TCR Jbeta segments. The CDR3 region of rearranged TCR beta genes was amplified from genomic DNA with a multiplex PCR assay. The Illumina HiSeq System was used to sequence the amplified TCR beta libraries as 87-base-pair reads. As for the authors' bioinformatics: A later analysis tallied roughly 76 million unique TCR beta chains across the 550 to 850 repertoires, and about 12 million of those chains were shared by two or more donors. A nearest-neighbor algorithm error-corrected the raw reads and collapsed the reads into unique sequences, merging closely related sequences to remove PCR and sequencing errors. To assign V, D and J gene segments, CDR3 sequences were aligned to IMGT reference sequences. Each retained sequence needed at least a six-nucleotide match to both a V gene segment and a J gene segment. A rearrangement counted as productive if the CDR3 had no stop codons and remained in frame with V and J, and every other rearrangement counted as non-productive. Following IMGT convention, CDR3 was defined as the stretch from the second conserved V-encoded cysteine to the conserved J-encoded phenylalanine. In an earlier analysis of around 600 of the donors, sequences lacking an unambiguous match to a single V gene segment were excluded. In an earlier analysis of around 590 of the donors, a V segment was called functional when productive rearrangements were above 56.7%, and segregating when the standard deviation between donors exceeded 5%. To diagnose cytomegalovirus status from the catalog of TCR beta chain sequences, a statistical classification framework was built. In a later analysis, V and J genes were assigned by comparing TCR nucleotide sequences against IMGT/GENE-DB human TR gene sequences. Using the TCRdist pipeline, a later analysis assigned CDR3 sequences along with most-parsimonious VDJ recombination scenarios. In a later analysis, each TCR beta chain was defined by its CDR3 amino acid sequence together with its V-gene family, and reads without a unique V-gene family were excluded. To address suspected cross-contamination and a sequencing artifact, a later analysis removed a few hundred highly shared, low-generation-probability nucleotide sequences. In a later analysis, a clonal expansion index was calculated for each public chain from normalized within-repertoire ranks of inferred template counts. A later analysis computed generation probabilities with a VDJ recombination model fitted to out-of-frame rearrangements, and checked the results against IGoR. In a later analysis, TCR-TCR, TCR-HLA and TCR-CMV co-occurrence was scored with hypergeometric tests, and a repertoire-size bias correction was applied to TCR pairs. In a later analysis, false discovery rates were estimated by permuting HLA or CMV assignments 20 times. In a later analysis, co-occurring TCRs were grouped using DBSCAN, and TCRdist sequence similarity was added for clustering within HLA-allele-positive subsets. Repertoires with fewer than 30,000 or more than 120,000 public chains were left out of co-occurrence clustering, as were about 5 repertoires with anomalous nucleotide sharing. The table comes from immuneACCESS by way of TCRdb, which keeps in-frame sequences with V and J called. Part of the clones is missing from these tables; in studies checked, under half for an unresolved V gene and the rest for unknown reasons. The V and J calls and clone size are taken from that table; D and trimming were inferred from the DNA. The sample records more than 100,000 clones, roughly 80% of which are singletons. About 1% of the sample belongs to the ten largest clones.

This clone came up once. Its antigen target is currently unknown. No much larger clone exists at a distance of one base, and base qualities are not known. Trimming removed 6 bases from V and 4 bases from J, leaving 12 bases between the germline ends. CDR1 and CDR2 are drawn from the germline V gene: MDHEN, SYDVKM. The CDR3 measures 13 amino acids from cysteine to phenylalanine. CDR3 DNA only is kept here, 39 bases in frame from base 1. The sequence joins TRBV28 to TRBJ1-2, with the D gene uncertain. The sequence came from a woman aged 60-75 years in good health and CMV-seronegative. The sample consisted of PBMCs. The DNA is TGTGCCAGCAGCTCTGCGGTGGGCTATGGCTACACCTTC. Translated, it gives CASSSAVGYGYTF.